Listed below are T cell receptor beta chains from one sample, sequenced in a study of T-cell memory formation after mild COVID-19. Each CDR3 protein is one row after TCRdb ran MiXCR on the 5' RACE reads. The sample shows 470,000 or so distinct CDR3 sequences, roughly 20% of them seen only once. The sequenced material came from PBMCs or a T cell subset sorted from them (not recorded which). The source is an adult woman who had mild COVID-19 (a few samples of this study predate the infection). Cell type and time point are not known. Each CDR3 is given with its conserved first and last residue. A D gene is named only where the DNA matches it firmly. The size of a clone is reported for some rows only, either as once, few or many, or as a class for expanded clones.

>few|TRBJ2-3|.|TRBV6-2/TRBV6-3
TGTGCCAGCAGGTCCGTCCCTGGGGGTGCAGATACGCAGTATTTT
CASRSVPGGADTQYF
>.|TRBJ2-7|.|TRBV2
TGTGCCAGCAGTCTAGACGGGGGCCCCTCCTACGAGCAGTACTTC
CASSLDGGPSYEQYF
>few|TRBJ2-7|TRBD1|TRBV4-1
TGCGCCAGCAGCCTACAGGGGCAGGGGGCCTACGAGCAGTACTTC
CASSLQGQGAYEQYF
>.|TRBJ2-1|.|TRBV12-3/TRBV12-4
TGTGCCAGCAGTTTTGGGGGGGCGGACAATGAGCAGTTCTTC
CASSFGGADNEQFF
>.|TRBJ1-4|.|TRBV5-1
TGCGCCAGCAGCTTAGGGCCCCAAGAGGAAAAACTGTTTTTT
CASSLGPQEEKLFF
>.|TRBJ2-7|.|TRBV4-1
TGCGCCAGCAGCCAAGAACCGGGGGCTTCCTACGAGCAGTACTTC
CASSQEPGASYEQYF
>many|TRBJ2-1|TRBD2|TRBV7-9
TGTGCCAGCAGCCCCAGGACTAGCGGGAGTCGGAATGAGCAGTTCTTC
CASSPRTSGSRNEQFF
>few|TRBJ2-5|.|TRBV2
TGTGCCGCGTCAGGGTTCCCACAAGAGACCCAGTACTTC
CAASGFPQETQYF
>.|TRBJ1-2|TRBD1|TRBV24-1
TGTGCCACCAGTGGCCCCGAGGCAGGGGGTGGCTATGGCTACACCTTC
CATSGPEAGGGYGYTF
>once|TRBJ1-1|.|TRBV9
TGTGCCAGCAGCGTATATTCGGCTGCGGTTAAGGGGATCGGGGACACTGAAGCTTTCTTT
CASSVYSAAVKGIGDTEAFF
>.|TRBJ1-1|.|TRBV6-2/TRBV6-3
TGTGCCAGCAGTTGGGACACCAACGTTCGGGGCACTGAAGCTTTCTTT
CASSWDTNVRGTEAFF
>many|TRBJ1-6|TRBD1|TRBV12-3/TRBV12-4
TGTGCCAGCAGCCAGGGACAGAGGAATTCACCCCTCCACTTT
CASSQGQRNSPLHF
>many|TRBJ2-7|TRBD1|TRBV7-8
TGTGCCAGCAGCTCTGTCAACCGGGACAGGGCCCGCGAGCAGTACTTC
CASSSVNRDRAREQYF
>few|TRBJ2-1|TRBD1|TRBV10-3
TGTGCCATCAGTGAGTCAAGGGACAGGTACAATGAGCAGTTCTTC
CAISESRDRYNEQFF
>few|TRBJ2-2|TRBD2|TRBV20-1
TGCAGTGCTAGAGACGGGGGGTCGACCGGGGAGCTGTTTTTT
CSARDGGSTGELFF
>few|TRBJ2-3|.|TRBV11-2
TGTGCCAGCAGCTTGGAGCCTAGCGCCATGGGGGTGTATTTT
CASSLEPSAMGVYF
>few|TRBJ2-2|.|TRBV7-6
TGTGCCAGCAGCTTAGATGTTTCCTACACCGGGGAGCTGTTTTTT
CASSLDVSYTGELFF
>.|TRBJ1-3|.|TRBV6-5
TGTGCCAGCAGTTACTCGCTGTTTGCAGGGTACTCTGGAAACACCATATATTTT
CASSYSLFAGYSGNTIYF
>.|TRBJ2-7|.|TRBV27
TGTGCCAGCAGTTTCTTAAGCTCCTACGAGCAGTACTTC
CASSFLSSYEQYF
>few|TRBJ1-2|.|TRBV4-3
TGCGCCAGCAGCCAAGAGTTCTCCCATCGGGGATTCTATGGCTACACCTTC
CASSQEFSHRGFYGYTF
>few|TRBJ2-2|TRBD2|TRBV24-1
TGTGCCACCAGTGATGGGCTAGCGGGAGTTGAAGCCGGGGAGCTGTTTTTT
CATSDGLAGVEAGELFF
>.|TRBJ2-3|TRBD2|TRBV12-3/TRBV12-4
TGTGCCAGCACTCAAAGCGGGGGGTCTGTTCGCACAGATACGCAGTATTTT
CASTQSGGSVRTDTQYF
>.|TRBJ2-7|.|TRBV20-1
TGCAGTGCTATACGTTGGATCGACGAGCAGTACTTC
CSAIRWIDEQYF
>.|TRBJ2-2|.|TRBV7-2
TGTGCCAGCAGGCCGGGGTTGTACACCGGGGAGCTGTTTTTT
CASRPGLYTGELFF
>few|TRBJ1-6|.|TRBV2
TGTGCCAGCAGGGAGACTCAAGGGGGTTCACCCCTCCACTTT
CASRETQGGSPLHF
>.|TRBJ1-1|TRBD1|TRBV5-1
TGCGCCAGCAGCGCTGGCGACAGGGGAGGCACTGAAGCTTTCTTT
CASSAGDRGGTEAFF
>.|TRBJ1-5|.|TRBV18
TGTGCCAGCTCACCACGGACGGATAGCAATCAGCCCCAGCATTTT
CASSPRTDSNQPQHF
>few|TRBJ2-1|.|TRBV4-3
TGCGCCAGCAGCCAAGATCCCGTTACTAGTCTCAACTACAATGAGCAGTTCTTC
CASSQDPVTSLNYNEQFF
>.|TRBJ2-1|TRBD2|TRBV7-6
TGTGCCAGCAGCTTAGAGGTGGCGGGGGGTGCGTACAATGAGCAGTTCTTC
CASSLEVAGGAYNEQFF
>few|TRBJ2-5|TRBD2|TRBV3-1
TGTGCCAGCAGCCGGACTAGCGGGAGTCAGAGGGAGACCCAGTACTTC
CASSRTSGSQRETQYF
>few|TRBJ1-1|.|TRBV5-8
TGTGCCAGCAGCAATGACAGGATCACTGAAGCTTTCTTT
CASSNDRITEAFF
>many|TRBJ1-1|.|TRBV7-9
TGCGCCAGCAGCTTTGAGAACACTGAAGCTTTCTTT
CASSFENTEAFF
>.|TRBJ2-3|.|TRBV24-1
TGTGCCCTTAGACGCCCCAGCGGAAGAGATACGCAGTATTTT
CALRRPSGRDTQYF
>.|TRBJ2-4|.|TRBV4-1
TGCGCCAGCAGCCAAGATTGGAGGCTAGCCAAAAACATTCAGTACTTC
CASSQDWRLAKNIQYF
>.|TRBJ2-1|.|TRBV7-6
TGTGCCAGCAGCTTAGTACGGGGACAGCAGTTCTTC
CASSLVRGQQFF
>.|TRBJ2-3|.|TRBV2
TGTGCCAGCAGTGAGGGGGGTATGACAGATACGCAGTATTTT
CASSEGGMTDTQYF
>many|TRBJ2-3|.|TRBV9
TGTGCCAGCAGCCCAATGATTGGCACAGATACGCAGTATTTT
CASSPMIGTDTQYF
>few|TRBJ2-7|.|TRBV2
TGTGCCAGCAACCCCGAGACCAGGGGATACGAGCAGTACTTC
CASNPETRGYEQYF
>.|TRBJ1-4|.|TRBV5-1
TGCGCCAGCAGCTCTGCCCTAAGGGGTTCGAATGAAAAACTGTTTTTT
CASSSALRGSNEKLFF
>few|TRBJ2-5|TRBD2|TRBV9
TGTGCCAGCAGCGCGTTTTTCGGGGGGGCCCTTCCATACACGGAGACCCAGTACTTC
CASSAFFGGALPYTETQYF
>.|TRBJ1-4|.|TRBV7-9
TGTGCCAGCAGCTTGTACGAGGGCGGCACTAATGAAAAACTGTTTTTT
CASSLYEGGTNEKLFF
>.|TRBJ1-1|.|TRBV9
TGTGCCAGCAGCGTAGCTGCAGGGGCTGAAGCTTTCTTT
CASSVAAGAEAFF
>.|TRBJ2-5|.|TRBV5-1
TGCGCCAGCAGCTTGGTTGGGCCTGGGGGGCTGGAGACCCAGTACTTC
CASSLVGPGGLETQYF
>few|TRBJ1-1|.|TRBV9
TGTGCCAGCAGCGAAGATAACTCGAACACTGAAGCTTTCTTT
CASSEDNSNTEAFF
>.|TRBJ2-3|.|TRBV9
TGTGCCAGCAGCGTAGATAGGGGTGGTGTCTCTCCCAAAACAGATACGCAGTATTTT
CASSVDRGGVSPKTDTQYF
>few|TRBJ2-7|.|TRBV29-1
TGCAGCGTTAGGCGGGATAATGAGCAGTACTTC
CSVRRDNEQYF
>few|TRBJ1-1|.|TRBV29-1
TGCAGCGTTGGGGACAAGAGGACTGAAGCTTTCTTT
CSVGDKRTEAFF
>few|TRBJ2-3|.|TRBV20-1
TGCAGTGCTAGAGACCAGGAGAACGTCAGTGGAGATACGCAGTATTTT
CSARDQENVSGDTQYF
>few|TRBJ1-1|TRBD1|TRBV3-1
TGTGCCAGCAGCCATCCACAGGGGCTGAACACTGAAGCTTTCTTT
CASSHPQGLNTEAFF
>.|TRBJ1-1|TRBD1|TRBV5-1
TGCGCCAGCAGCTATGGGACAGGGCGTTTGGGCACTGAAGCTTTCTTT
CASSYGTGRLGTEAFF
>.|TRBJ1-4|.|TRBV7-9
TGTGCCAGCACCAACAATGAAAAACTGTTTTTT
CASTNNEKLFF
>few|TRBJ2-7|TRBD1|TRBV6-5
TGTGCCAGCAGTTACTTCGACAGGGACCACGAGCAGTACTTC
CASSYFDRDHEQYF
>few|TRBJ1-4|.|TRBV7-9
TGTGCCAGCAGCCCGTGGGTGGGTGCAACTAATGAAAAACTGTTTTTT
CASSPWVGATNEKLFF
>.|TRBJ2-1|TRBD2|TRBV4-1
TGCGCCAGCAGCCCGAAGTCCCAGACTAGCGGGAGTGGGTCCTACAATGAGCAGTTCTTC
CASSPKSQTSGSGSYNEQFF
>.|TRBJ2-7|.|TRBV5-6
TGTGCCAGCAGCTTGAGAGGGCTATCCTACGAGCAGTACTTC
CASSLRGLSYEQYF
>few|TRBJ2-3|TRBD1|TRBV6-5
TGTGCCAGCAGTTTAGACAGGGTCCTATCCACAGATACGCAGTATTTT
CASSLDRVLSTDTQYF
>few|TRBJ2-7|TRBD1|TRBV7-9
TGTGCCAGCAGCTCGGGACAGGTCTCTCACTTC
CASSSGQVSHF
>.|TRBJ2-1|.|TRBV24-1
TGTGCCACCAGTTCTCGGACGAACAATGAGCAGTTCTTC
CATSSRTNNEQFF